Below are 32 T cell receptor beta chains sequenced from a single sample in a study of cytomegalovirus exposure and HLA in healthy donors. 13 Jbeta primers and 60 Vbeta primers were used for the PCR. Repertoires were generated with immunoSEQ multiplex PCR, while TCRdb's copy carries only in-frame clones and drops some. Of 85,000 to 90,000 clones in the sample, 67% were seen once. Material: PBMCs. All receptors come from a man aged 30-40 years in good health and CMV-seronegative.

The J gene is TRBJ1-1, the V gene TRBV7-9; 8 nucleotides match TRBD1. V shed 5 bases, J shed 5 bases, and the junction held 4 bases outside the gene matches. The CDR3 runs to 13 residues. Germline V gene sequence: CDR1 SEHNR, CDR2 FQNEAQ (reference sequence). For the CDR3, the DNA is TGTGCCAGCAGCAAACAGGGGGGAACTGAAGCTTTCTTT. Translated: CASSKQGGTEAFF.

V gene TRBV4-2 combines with J gene TRBJ2-2; D remains ambiguous. Germline lookup yields CDR1 LGHNA and CDR2 YNFKEQ. The CDR3 runs to 13 residues. V was pared by 1 base and J by 5 bases, with 5 bases between. CDR3 sequence reads: CASSQAQTGELFF. The CDR3 DNA follows: TGTGCCAGCAGCCAAGCACAGACCGGGGAGCTGTTTTTT.

This sequence joins TRBV29-1 and TRBJ1-2, with TRBD1 matching 8 bases. The J segment lost 4 bases and the V segment lost 0 bases, leaving 4 bases of the junction unmatched. Germline V lookup: CDR1 SQVTM, CDR2 ANQGSEA. CDR3 length equals 14 residues. DNA of the CDR3: TGCAGCGTTGAAGATGCCGACAGGGGCTATGGCTACACCTTC. Translating it yields CSVEDADRGYGYTF.

The V and J genes are TRBV30 and TRBJ2-6; D perhaps matches TRBD1 (7 bases). CDR1 is GTSNPN and CDR2 is SVGIG in the germline V gene (reference sequence). The V and J ends lost 5 bases and 4 bases respectively, with 15 bases between them. This CDR3 is built from 15 residues. CDR3 protein: CAWGRGVTGANVLTF. CDR3 nucleotides: TGTGCCTGGGGCAGGGGGGTCACCGGGGCCAACGTCCTGACTTTC. The full variable domain, completed using reference TRBV30 and TRBJ2-6, is SQTIHQWPATLVQPVGSPLSLECTVEGTSNPNLYWYRQAAGRGLQLLFYSVGIGQISSEVPQNLSASRPQDRQFILSSKKLLLSDSGFYLCAWGRGVTGANVLTFGAGSRLTVL.

V gene TRBV4-1 combines with J gene TRBJ1-1, with 10 bases lining up with TRBD1. The trim removed 0 bases at V and 11 bases at J, leaving 12 bases unmatched. The CDR3 runs to 16 residues. Germline loops: CDR1 MGHRA, CDR2 YSYEKL. The CDR3: CASSQEGGQGNIMAFF. As DNA, the CDR3 is TGCGCCAGCAGCCAAGAAGGGGGACAGGGGAATATTATGGCTTTCTTT.

V usage is TRBV7-9 and J usage is TRBJ1-1, with 7 bases lining up with TRBD1. J gave up 4 bases and V 3 bases, and 2 bases lay outside the gene matches. Germline assignment: CDR1 SEHNR and CDR2 FQNEAQ (reference sequence). The CDR3 spans 13 residues. The CDR3 region has the DNA TGTGCCAGCAGCTTGTCAGGGGGCACTGAAGCTTTCTTT. Amino acids: CASSLSGGTEAFF.

This sequence joins TRBV9 and TRBJ1-1, with D hard to call. Trimming left V 2 bases short and J 4 bases short, with 15 bases between. Germline CDR1 SGDLS, CDR2 YYNGEE. The CDR3 sequence is 15 residues long. CDR3 DNA sequence: TGTGCCAGCAGCGTCCTCCAAGAGGAGTTCACTGAAGCTTTCTTT. Encoded protein: CASSVLQEEFTEAFF.

This clone came up a few times. Other DNA variants within this sample encode the same CDR3. This chain uses TRBV4-3 with TRBJ1-6, with a tentative D call TRBD1 (5 bases). V shed 0 bases and J shed 5 bases, with 8 bases lying between them. Germline-derived CDR1 and CDR2 are LGHNA and YSLEER. This CDR3 comprises 15 residues. The CDR3 DNA follows: TGCGCCAGCAGCCAAGATAGGGGAAATAATTCACCCCTCCACTTT. Protein: CASSQDRGNNSPLHF.

The rearrangement links TRBV28 to TRBJ1-1, with TRBD1 matching 7 bases. The J segment lost 5 bases and the V segment lost 9 bases, leaving 15 bases of the junction unmatched. The CDR3 is 15 amino acids. Per the germline V gene, CDR1 is MDHEN and CDR2 is SYDVKM. The CDR3 coding sequence is TGTGCCAGTAACCCCAGGGGGATCAGGCGTACTGAAGCTTTCTTT. It encodes CASNPRGIRRTEAFF.

This clone was seen a few times. The J gene is TRBJ1-1, the V gene TRBV19; no firm D call. The CDR3 extends over 11 amino acids. Trimming took 7 bases from V and 4 from J, leaving 7 bases between them. Germline CDR1 is LNHDA and CDR2 is SQIVND (reference sequence). CDR3 in amino acids: CASTASTEAFF. CDR3 sequence (DNA): TGTGCCAGTACAGCTAGCACTGAAGCTTTCTTT. Full variable domain (remainder filled in from reference TRBV19 and TRBJ1-1): DGGITQSPKYLFRKEGQNVTLSCEQNLNHDAMYWYRQDPGQGLRLIYYSQIVNDFQKGDIAEGYSVSREKKESFPLTVTSAQKNPTAFYLCASTASTEAFFGQGTRLTVV.

This clone was detected a few times. The chain recombines TRBV4-1 with TRBJ1-6; 8 nucleotides agree with TRBD1. The CDR3 runs 17 residues. Germline CDR1 is MGHRA and CDR2 is YSYEKL. V was clipped by 3 bases and J by 9 bases; unmatched bases: 13. The CDR3 DNA reads TGCGCCAGCAGCCAGCTAGGAGGACAGGGAAATAGTTCACCCCTCCACTTT. Translating it yields CASSQLGGQGNSSPLHF.

This clone occurred a few times. The gene calls are TRBV6-5 and TRBJ1-4; the D gene is possibly TRBD1 (5 bases). Germline CDR1 and CDR2: MNHEY and SVGAGI. The CDR3 is made up of 16 amino acids. Trimming took off 3 bases at V and 0 bases at J, with 11 bases between the two ends. CDR3 region: CASSYSTVATNEKLFF. Written as DNA, the CDR3 is TGTGCCAGCAGTTATTCGACAGTTGCAACTAATGAAAAACTGTTTTTT.

This clone turned up a few times. The chain couples TRBV5-4 to TRBJ2-5; no clear D gene. This CDR3 comprises 15 residues. Per the germline V gene, CDR1 is SGHNT and CDR2 is YYREEE (reference sequence). V gave up 5 bases and J gave up 0 bases, with 14 bases separating them. The CDR3 protein is CASSFNTLYQETQYF. CDR3 in DNA: TGTGCCAGCAGTTTTAATACTTTGTACCAAGAGACCCAGTACTTC.

The chain uses TRBV4-1 and TRBJ2-2; D gene uncertain. The CDR3 length is 12 residues. V was cut by 3 bases and J by 5 bases, with 4 bases left in between. The germline gives CDR1 MGHRA, CDR2 YSYEKL. The CDR3 loop reads CASSHLTGELFF. The CDR3 nucleotides are TGCGCCAGCAGCCACTTGACCGGGGAGCTGTTTTTT.

This clone turned up a few times. The CDR3: CASSSQPGTGTPATNEKLFF. As DNA, the CDR3 is TGCGCCAGCAGCTCCCAACCCGGGACAGGGACCCCTGCAACTAATGAAAAACTGTTTTTT. This chain connects TRBV5-1 to TRBJ1-4; 9 nucleotides agree with TRBD1. With V trimmed by 3 bases and J by 0 bases, 15 bases remained unmatched. There are 20 residues in the CDR3. Germline V gives CDR1 SGHRS, CDR2 YFSETQ.

V gene TRBV6-4 combines with J gene TRBJ2-7; TRBD2 aligns across 8 bases. The J segment lost 6 bases and the V segment lost 10 bases, leaving 11 bases of the junction unmatched. Looked up from germline, CDR1 is MRHNA and CDR2 is SNTAGT. CDR3 length equals 13 residues. The CDR3 nucleotides read TGTGCCACCCGAGCGGGGGTGACCGGCGAGCAGTACTTC. It yields the protein CATRAGVTGEQYF.

For this clone: It is unclear where the CDR3 begins or ends on the DNA, so no DNA is shown, and the CDR3 is as TCRdb lists it. V usage is TRBV5-6 and J usage is TRBJ2-7; TRBD1 was called by the table and not checked on the DNA. Germline V gives CDR1 SGHDT, CDR2 YYEEEE. The CDR3 is 15 amino acids long, termini counted. CDR3 region: CASSLGWARGSTEYF.

The genes are TRBV5-1 and TRBJ2-1; no reliable D call. Germline CDR1 reads SGHRS; CDR2 reads YFSETQ. Trimming removed 2 bases at V and 7 bases at J, with 13 bases between. The CDR3 loop spans 14 amino acids. CDR3 coding DNA: TGCGCCAGCAGCTTTTCAGCGAGAGATAATGAGCAGTTCTTC. Protein product: CASSFSARDNEQFF.

This clone showed up just once. The rearrangement links TRBV6-5 to TRBJ2-1; 8 nucleotides align to TRBD2. V lost 2 bases to trimming and J lost 2 bases; unmatched junction nucleotides: 2. The CDR3 is made up of 15 amino acids. CDR1 and CDR2 (germline): MNHEY, SVGAGI. The CDR3, as DNA: TGTGCCAGCAGTTACGGGGGACTAGCCTACAATGAGCAGTTCTTC. This sequence encodes CASSYGGLAYNEQFF.

The chain couples TRBV4-1 to TRBJ2-3; TRBD2 agrees at 8 bases. This CDR3 contains 19 residues. Germline CDR1 and CDR2: MGHRA and YSYEKL. V dropped 1 base and J dropped 0; count of bases not matched to a gene: 12. The CDR3 nucleotides are TGCGCCAGCAGCCAAGTTATCGGCGGGGGGCCCTCTAGCACAGATACGCAGTATTTT. This sequence encodes CASSQVIGGGPSSTDTQYF.

The rearrangement joins TRBV6-6 to TRBJ1-1; perhaps TRBD1 as D (6 bases). Germline CDR1 and CDR2: MNHNY and SVGAGI (reference sequence). This CDR3 has 15 amino acids. The V end lost 2 bases, the J end lost 1 base, and 11 bases lay between the germline ends. CDR3: CASSYVQGRNTEAFF. The CDR3 nucleotides are TGTGCCAGCAGTTACGTCCAGGGGCGGAACACTGAAGCTTTCTTT.

The chain couples TRBV7-3 to TRBJ1-2; no firm D call. Germline V gene sequence: CDR1 SGHTA, CDR2 FQGTGA. With 5 bases removed from V and 5 bases from J, the gap between germline ends came to 15 bases. This CDR3 has 14 residues. CDR3 coding DNA: TGTGCCAGCAGCCCGTCCCGGGATGGGTATGGCTACACCTTC. It translates to CASSPSRDGYGYTF.

V gene TRBV19 combines with J gene TRBJ1-1; tentatively, D is TRBD1 (5 bases). Per the germline V gene, CDR1 is LNHDA and CDR2 is SQIVND (reference sequence). The CDR3 length is 13 residues. V lost 1 base, J lost 4 bases, and 7 bases lay in between. CDR3: CASSIGGGTEAFF. The CDR3 DNA reads TGTGCCAGTAGTATAGGGGGGGGCACTGAAGCTTTCTTT.

The V call is TRBV29-1, the J call TRBJ2-7; D is unresolved. CDR1 and CDR2 from the germline V gene are SQVTM and ANQGSEA. The CDR3 is made up of 11 amino acids. V shed 8 bases and J shed 6 bases, with 14 bases lying between them. The CDR3 loop is CSILTLGEQYF. The CDR3 DNA sequence: TGCAGCATTCTAACTCTTGGCGAGCAGTACTTC.

This chain uses TRBV5-1 with TRBJ1-1; the D is unclear. Trimming stripped 2 bases from V and 5 bases from J, with 10 bases between. CDR1 SGHRS and CDR2 YFSETQ come from the germline V gene. The CDR3 spans 13 residues. CDR3 sequence (DNA): TGCGCCAGCAGCTTACAACCAGGAACTGAAGCTTTCTTT. Its protein product is CASSLQPGTEAFF.

The V and J genes are TRBV4-2 and TRBJ1-1, with 9 bases aligning to TRBD1. Germline V gives CDR1 LGHNA, CDR2 YNFKEQ. The junction had 9 bases not matched to a gene; V was cut back by 5 bases and J by 5 bases. CDR3 length: 15 residues. The CDR3 DNA sequence: TGTGCCAGCAGCAATGGACAGGGGATAGGGACTGAAGCTTTCTTT. Its translation: CASSNGQGIGTEAFF.

The J gene is TRBJ2-7, the V gene TRBV2, with D possibly TRBD1 on 5 matching bases. Germline V lookup: CDR1 SNHLY, CDR2 FYNNEI. The ends were cut back, 6 bases at V and 3 bases at J, with 12 bases in the middle. There are 13 residues in the CDR3. In DNA, the CDR3 is TGTGCCAGCAGGCCAGGGTCCTACTACGAGCAGTACTTC. Translation gives CASRPGSYYEQYF.

The gene calls are TRBV28 and TRBJ1-5; D is undetermined. This CDR3 comprises 14 residues. The germline V gene encodes CDR1 MDHEN and CDR2 SYDVKM. Trimming shortened V by 6 bases and J by 2 bases, and 11 bases separated the two germline ends. The CDR3 sequence: CASREVWGNQPQHF. The CDR3, as DNA: TGTGCCAGCAGAGAGGTTTGGGGCAATCAGCCCCAGCATTTT.

This clone was seen a handful of times. V is TRBV7-2 and J is TRBJ1-1; 7 bases agree with TRBD1. The germline V gene has CDR1 SGHTA and CDR2 FQGNSA. The CDR3 extends over 15 amino acids. The junction had 5 bases not matched to a gene; V was cut back by 1 base and J by 3 bases. The CDR3 sequence: CASSLEGARDTEAFF. In nucleotides, the CDR3 is TGTGCCAGCAGCTTAGAGGGGGCCCGGGACACTGAAGCTTTCTTT. The whole variable domain, remainder taken from reference TRBV7-2 and TRBJ1-1, is GAGVSQSPSNKVTEKGKDVELRCDPISGHTALYWYRQSLGQGLEFLIYFQGNSAPDKSGLPSDRFSAERTGGSVSTLTIQRTQQEDSAVYLCASSLEGARDTEAFFGQGTRLTVV.

CDR3 region: CASSWGGIQETQYF. The CDR3 region has the DNA TGTGCCAGCAGTTGGGGGGGGATACAAGAGACCCAGTACTTC. The V call is TRBV7-9, the J call TRBJ2-5, with 7 bases matching TRBD2. The CDR3 consists of 14 residues. Germline CDR1 SEHNR, CDR2 FQNEAQ (reference sequence). The V and J ends lost 6 bases and 2 bases, in that order; junction bases with no gene match: 6.

This clone has just one count. The chain links TRBV29-1 to TRBJ1-5, with D perhaps TRBD1 (5 bases). Per the germline V gene, CDR1 is SQVTM and CDR2 is ANQGSEA. This CDR3 comprises 13 residues. The V end lost 4 bases, the J end lost 2 bases, and 9 bases lay between the germline ends. CDR3 in amino acids: CSVGEGGNQPQHF. CDR3 DNA sequence: TGCAGCGTTGGCGAAGGGGGCAATCAGCCCCAGCATTTT.

The chain carries TRBV5-4 and TRBJ1-1, with TRBD1 as a possible D gene (6 bases). CDR3 length equals 14 residues. Looked up from germline, CDR1 is SGHNT and CDR2 is YYREEE (reference sequence). V was pared by 2 bases and J by 2 bases, with 10 bases between. CDR3 sequence reads: CASSFGQINTEAFF. The CDR3 bases are TGTGCCAGCAGCTTCGGACAGATTAACACTGAAGCTTTCTTT.